This T cell receptor (beta chain) was found in a study of blood T cell repertoires in COVID-19. Study summary: The United States, Italy and Spain were the sources of the acute and convalescent COVID-19 samples. Sample material is recorded as cDNA or gDNA derived from T cells, B-cell-depleted T cells, or PBMCs.

In the source study's methods: The authors estimated nucleated cell counts from reference gene primer amplification. Here immunoSEQ multiplex PCR was the method, and the copy in TCRdb shows in-frame clones only, minus some. The V and J calls and clone size come from that table; D and trimming were worked out from the DNA. The data hold 150,000 or so clones, with just under 85% observed a single time. This CDR3 has 15 residues. Per the germline V gene, CDR1 is LNHDA and CDR2 is SQIVND (reference sequence). V was trimmed by 3 bases and J by 1 base, leaving 12 bases between them. The TCR comes from a woman aged 60-75 years with acute or convalescent COVID-19. The genes are TRBV19 and TRBJ1-2; TRBD1 is a possible D gene (5 bases). Material for sequencing was peripheral blood. The CDR3 bases are TGTGCCAGTAGTATCCAGGGTTTGTATAACTATGGCTACACCTTC. It codes for CASSIQGLYNYGYTF. Using reference TRBV19 and TRBJ1-2 for the parts outside the CDR3, the full variable domain is DGGITQSPKYLFRKEGQNVTLSCEQNLNHDAMYWYRQDPGQGLRLIYYSQIVNDFQKGDIAEGYSVSREKKESFPLTVTSAQKNPTAFYLCASSIQGLYNYGYTFGSGTRLTVV.